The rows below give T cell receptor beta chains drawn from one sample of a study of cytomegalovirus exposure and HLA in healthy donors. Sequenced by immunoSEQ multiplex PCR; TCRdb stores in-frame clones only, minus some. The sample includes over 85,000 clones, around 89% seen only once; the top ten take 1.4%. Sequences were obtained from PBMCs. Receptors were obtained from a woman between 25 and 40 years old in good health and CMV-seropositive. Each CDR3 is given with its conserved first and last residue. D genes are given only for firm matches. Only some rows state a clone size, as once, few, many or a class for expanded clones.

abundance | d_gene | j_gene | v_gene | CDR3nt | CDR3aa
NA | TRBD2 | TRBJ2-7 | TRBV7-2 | TGTGCCAGCAGCCCACTGCCGGGGGGGGGCCAAAGCGAGCAGTACTTC | CASSPLPGGGQSEQYF
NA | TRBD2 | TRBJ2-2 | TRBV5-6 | TGTGCCAGCAGCTTCTTCGCTAGCGGAGACACCGGGGAGCTGTTTTTT | CASSFFASGDTGELFF
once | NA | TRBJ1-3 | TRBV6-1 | TGTGCCAGCAGACCCAGGGGAACAGGAAACACCATATATTTT | CASRPRGTGNTIYF
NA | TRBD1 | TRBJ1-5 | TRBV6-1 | TGTGCCAGCAGTGATGACAGGGCTTATAGCAATCAGCCCCAGCATTTT | CASSDDRAYSNQPQHF
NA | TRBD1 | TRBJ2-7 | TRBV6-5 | TGTGCCAGCAGTTACGTCGGGACAGGCTACGAGCAGTACTTC | CASSYVGTGYEQYF
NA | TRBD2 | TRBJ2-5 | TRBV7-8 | TGTGCCAGCAGCTCCCGTAGCGGGGGGGCCGGAGAGACCCAGTACTTC | CASSSRSGGAGETQYF
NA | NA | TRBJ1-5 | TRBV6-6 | TGTGCCAGCAGTTACTCCTCCAGTACCAATCAGCCCCAGCATTTT | CASSYSSSTNQPQHF
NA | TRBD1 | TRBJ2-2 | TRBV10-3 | TGTGCCATCAGTGAGTCGGCAGGGGGCATAAACACCGGGGAGCTGTTTTTT | CAISESAGGINTGELFF
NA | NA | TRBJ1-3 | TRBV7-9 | TGTGCCAGCAGCCGGGAGTTTTCGGGTAACACCATATATTTT | CASSREFSGNTIYF
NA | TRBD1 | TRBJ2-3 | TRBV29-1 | TGCAGCGTTGCCGTCGGACAGGGCACAGATACGCAGTATTTT | CSVAVGQGTDTQYF
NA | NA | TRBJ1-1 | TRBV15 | TGTGCCACCAGCAGAGATGTAGTGGGGCATATGAACACTGAAGCTTTCTTT | CATSRDVVGHMNTEAFF
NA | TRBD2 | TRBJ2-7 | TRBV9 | TGTGCCAGCAGCGTAGGCAGCGGGGGGGTTACCTACGAGCAGTACTTC | CASSVGSGGVTYEQYF